The source of this T cell receptor (beta chain) is a study of blood T cell repertoires in COVID-19 (dated by TCRdb to the early 2020s). About the full investigation: Samples from collaborators originated in the United States, Italy and Spain and spanned both the acute and convalescent phases of COVID-19. The samples were drawn from two sources: the first 160 participants of the ongoing ImmuneRACE study, and 1,000 to 1,500 subjects contributed by 6 global collaborators. A freely available public database, intended as a resource for researchers studying the immune response to SARS-CoV-2, is where the repertoires were released. The material from the prospective study consisted of cDNA or gDNA derived from T cells, B-cell-depleted T cells, or PBMCs. Sample metadata almost always included a de-identified subject ID, COVID-19 status, age in years and sex. Where available, HLA class I and class II types were taken from metadata supplied by the sample provider and were not determined by assay-based typing. The dataset comprised deeply sampled blood TCRbeta repertoires from subjects exposed to, actively infected with, or recovered from COVID-19. Paper-wide results and their limitations: The quantity of clinical and demographic metadata differed by source and by participant and was supplied without curation.

Unmatched junction bases come to 2, with V trimmed by 4 bases and J by 0 bases. CDR1 and CDR2 (LNHNV, YYDKDF) derive from the germline V gene (reference sequence). Its CDR3 holds 15 amino acids, cysteine through phenylalanine. Only the CDR3 region is kept as DNA, spanning 45 bases read in frame from base 1. The immunoSEQ Assay, a bias-controlled multiplex PCR, was used to amplify TCRbeta CDR3 regions from genomic DNA. In the original analysis: Nucleated cell counts per sample were estimated from amplification of reference gene primers within the assay. To quantify the absolute abundance of each unique TCRbeta CDR3 rearrangement, sequence reads were collapsed and filtered. For each sample, productive Simpson clonality was calculated as the square root of Simpson's diversity index over productive rearrangements. TCRdb took this table from immuneACCESS and kept in-frame rearrangements with V and J called. Such tables lack part of the clones; where checked against another copy, unresolved V genes explain under half of the gap, and the rest is unexplained. V, J and clone size reflect that table, while D and trimming were determined from the DNA. The sample table contains roughly 200,000 clones; only one count was recorded for around 85% of them. The ten biggest clones cover over 15% of the sample.

In the prospective study, participants were roughly 18 to 95 years old, resided in approximately 22 geographic areas of the United States, and were enrolled through a virtual design. In the prospective study, cohorts were assigned on the basis of participant-reported clinical history obtained from a screening survey and a study questionnaire. Recovered participants in ImmuneRACE Cohort 3 were defined by two consecutive negative NP/OP PCR tests, clearance by a healthcare professional, or resolution of symptoms. In the prospective study, whole blood, serum and a nasopharyngeal or oropharyngeal swab were collected from each participant by mobile phlebotomists. Over an approximately 2-month period, participants in the prospective study had the option of providing additional blood draws and questionnaires. Before DNA extraction, prospective study blood samples were shipped either frozen or at room temperature.

This clone has more than one count but fewer than ten. What this receptor recognizes is not known. Base quality data are lacking; no much larger clone is found one base away. The sample taken for sequencing was PBMCs or T cells enriched from blood (not recorded which). This clonotype originated in a man aged 35 to 55 who had recovered from COVID-19. This chain is built from TRBV15 and TRBJ2-1, with 8 bases in between that match TRBD2. CDR3 sequence: CATSIAGNSYNEQFF. The bases are TGTGCCACCAGCATAGCGGGAAACTCCTACAATGAGCAGTTCTTC. Extended through the reference TRBV15 and TRBJ2-1 proteins, this CDR3 yields the full variable domain: DAMVIQNPRYQVTQFGKPVTLSCSQTLNHNVMYWYQQKSSQAPKLLFHYYDKDFNNEADTPDNFQSRRPNTSFCFLDIRSPGLGDTAMYLCATSIAGNSYNEQFFGPGTRLTVL.